This T cell receptor (beta chain) was sequenced in a study of blood T cell repertoires in COVID-19. Study-wide background: Material from acute and convalescent COVID-19 was sourced from the United States, Italy and Spain. The cDNA or gDNA used as material had been derived from T cells, B-cell-depleted T cells, or PBMCs.

With 1 base clipped from V and 14 bases from J, the junction kept 6 bases outside the gene matches. Germline V CDR1 and CDR2: GTSNPN, SVGIG (reference sequence). The length of the CDR3 is 11 residues. Authors' analysis steps: Nucleated cell counts were estimated from reference gene primer amplification. Produced via immunoSEQ multiplex PCR; TCRdb's table is partial and in-frame only. The V and J calls and clone size were taken over from that table, and D and trimming were inferred from the DNA. This sample has 120,000 or so clones, with around nine tenths found just once. The V gene is TRBV30, the J gene TRBJ2-3; 7 bases map to TRBD2. The clonotype originates from a man aged 50-59 years with acute or convalescent COVID-19. Input material: peripheral blood. CDR3 sequence: CAWSGGSFPYF. The CDR3 nucleotides are TGTGCCTGGAGTGGCGGGAGTTTTCCGTATTTT.